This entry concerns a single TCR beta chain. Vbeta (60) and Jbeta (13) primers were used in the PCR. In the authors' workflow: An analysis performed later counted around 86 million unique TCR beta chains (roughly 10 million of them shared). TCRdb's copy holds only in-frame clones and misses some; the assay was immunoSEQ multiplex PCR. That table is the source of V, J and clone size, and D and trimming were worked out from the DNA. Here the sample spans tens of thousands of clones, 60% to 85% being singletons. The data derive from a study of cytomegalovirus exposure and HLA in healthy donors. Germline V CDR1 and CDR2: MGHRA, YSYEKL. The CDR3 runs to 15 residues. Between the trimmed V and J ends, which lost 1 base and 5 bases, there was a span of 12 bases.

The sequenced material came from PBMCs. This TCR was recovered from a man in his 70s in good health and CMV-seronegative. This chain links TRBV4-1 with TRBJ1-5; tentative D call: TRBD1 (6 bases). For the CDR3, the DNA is TGCGCCAGCAGCCAAGGCGTGCAGGGGTATCAGCCCCAGCATTTT. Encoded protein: CASSQGVQGYQPQHF.